This T cell receptor (beta chain) came from a study of post-analysis software for immune sequencing data. Study-wide background: Disease courses included relapsing-remitting, secondary progressive and progressive-relapsing multiple sclerosis.

Libraries were made from TCR beta cDNA, and they carried unique molecular identifiers. Via MiXCR, TCRdb re-called the PCR reads, giving one row per CDR3 protein. The repertoire holds around 180,000 distinct CDR3 sequences, with approximately 31% as singletons. This clonotype was observed a few times. Its antigen is not known. The ends were cut back, 1 base at V and 2 bases at J, with 29 bases in the middle. Germline V lookup: CDR1 MDHEN, CDR2 SYDVKM. The CDR3 runs to 21 residues. General observations from the study: Controls had significantly higher normalized Chao1 diversity than multiple sclerosis patients. The F measure placed samples prepared in the same batch into strongly shared clusters. The five TRBV segments detected at higher frequency in patients than in controls included TRBV5-6, TRBV5-1 and TRBV20-1.

J is TRBJ1-2 and V is TRBV28; D gene unclear. Source material: blood. This sequence originates from a girl aged 10 to 17 with multiple sclerosis. In nucleotides, the CDR3 is TGTGCCAGCAGTTTATATTACCTAGAGGTCGGAAGGACGAGGGCAAACTATGGCTACACCTTC. This translates into CASSLYYLEVGRTRANYGYTF.